Listed here is a single TCR beta chain. Its antigen remains unidentified. Germline values: CDR1 SNHLY, CDR2 FYNNEI. Trimming pared 6 bases from V and 4 bases from J, leaving 8 bases between. The CDR3 sequence is 12 residues long. The data originate from a study of cytotoxic CD8 clonotypes in ibrutinib-treated CLL. Findings and limits, study-wide: Stable or contracted on treatment, public clonotypes were also uncommon.

Here immunoSEQ multiplex PCR was the method, and the copy in TCRdb shows in-frame clones only, minus some. The table has approximately 340,000 clones, approximately 67% seen once. The rearrangement joins TRBV2 to TRBJ2-3, with D unclear. The clonotype comes from a human donor with chronic lymphocytic leukemia. Sequenced here: PBMCs, sampled after 36 months of ibrutinib treatment. The CDR3 here is CASRGKPDTQYF. Here the CDR3 DNA reads TGTGCCAGCAGGGGGAAGCCAGATACGCAGTATTTT.